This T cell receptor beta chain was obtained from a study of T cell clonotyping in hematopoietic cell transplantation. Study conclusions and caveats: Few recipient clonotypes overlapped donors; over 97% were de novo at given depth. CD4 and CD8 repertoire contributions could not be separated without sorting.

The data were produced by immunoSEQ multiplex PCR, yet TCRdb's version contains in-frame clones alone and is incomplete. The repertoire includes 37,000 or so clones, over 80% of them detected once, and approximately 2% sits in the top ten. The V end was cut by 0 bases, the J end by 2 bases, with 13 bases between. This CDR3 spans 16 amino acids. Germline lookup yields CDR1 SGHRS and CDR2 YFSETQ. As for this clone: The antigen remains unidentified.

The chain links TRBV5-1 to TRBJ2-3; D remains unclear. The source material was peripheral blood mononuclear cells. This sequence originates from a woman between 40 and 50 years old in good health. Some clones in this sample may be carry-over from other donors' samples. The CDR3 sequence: CASSLAGSSFTDTQYF. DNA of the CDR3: TGCGCCAGCAGCTTGGCCGGTAGCAGCTTCACAGATACGCAGTATTTT. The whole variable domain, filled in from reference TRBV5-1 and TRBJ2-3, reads KAGVTQTPRYLIKTRGQQVTLSCSPISGHRSVSWYQQTPGQGLQFLFEYFSETQRNKGNFPGRFSGRQFSNSRSEMNVSTLELGDSALYLCASSLAGSSFTDTQYFGPGTRLTVL.